This TCR beta chain was identified during a study of CD8 T cells in Susac syndrome. Broader study findings: As the study acknowledged, the number of individuals who were part of its TCR sequencing and HLA analysis was relatively small.

Both CD4+ and CD8+ T cells were negatively isolated, and TEMRA cells underwent FACS enrichment. Remarks on this clonotype: Its antigen remains unknown.

Reverse transcription of roughly 0.5 to 1 ug RNA was carried out with random hexamers. An immunoSEQ multiplex PCR amplified TCR beta CDR3 over 54 Vbeta and 13 Jbeta. TCRdb reanalysed the immunoSEQ multiplex PCR reads using MiXCR and keeps one entry per CDR3 protein. The table has about 150,000 distinct CDR3 sequences, about 94% seen once. The V end was cut by 5 bases, the J end by 0 bases, with 16 bases between. Germline-derived CDR1 and CDR2 are SGHVS and FNYEAQ. CDR3 length equals 16 residues. Sequences were obtained from CD8+ T cells from PBMCs. This receptor was obtained from a human donor with multiple sclerosis. The chain combines TRBV7-6 with TRBJ1-2; D is possibly TRBD1 (6 bases). The CDR3, as DNA: TGTGCCAGCAGCCTTGGGGGCCTAGCACCTAACTATGGCTACACCTTC. Translating gives CASSLGGLAPNYGYTF.